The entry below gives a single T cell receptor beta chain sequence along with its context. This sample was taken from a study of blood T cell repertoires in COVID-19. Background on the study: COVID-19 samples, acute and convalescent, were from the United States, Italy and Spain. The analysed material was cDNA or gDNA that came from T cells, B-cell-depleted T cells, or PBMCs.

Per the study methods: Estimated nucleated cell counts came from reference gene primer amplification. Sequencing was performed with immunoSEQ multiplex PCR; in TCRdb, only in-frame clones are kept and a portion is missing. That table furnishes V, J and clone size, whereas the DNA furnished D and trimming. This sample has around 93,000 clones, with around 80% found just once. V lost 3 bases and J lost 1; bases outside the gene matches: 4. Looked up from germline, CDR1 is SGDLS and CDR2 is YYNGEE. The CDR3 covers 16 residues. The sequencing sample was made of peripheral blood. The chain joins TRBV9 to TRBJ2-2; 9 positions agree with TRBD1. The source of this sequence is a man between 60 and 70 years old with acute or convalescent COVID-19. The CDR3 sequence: CASSAWTGVNTGELFF. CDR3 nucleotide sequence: TGTGCCAGCAGCGCCTGGACAGGGGTGAACACCGGGGAGCTGTTTTTT.